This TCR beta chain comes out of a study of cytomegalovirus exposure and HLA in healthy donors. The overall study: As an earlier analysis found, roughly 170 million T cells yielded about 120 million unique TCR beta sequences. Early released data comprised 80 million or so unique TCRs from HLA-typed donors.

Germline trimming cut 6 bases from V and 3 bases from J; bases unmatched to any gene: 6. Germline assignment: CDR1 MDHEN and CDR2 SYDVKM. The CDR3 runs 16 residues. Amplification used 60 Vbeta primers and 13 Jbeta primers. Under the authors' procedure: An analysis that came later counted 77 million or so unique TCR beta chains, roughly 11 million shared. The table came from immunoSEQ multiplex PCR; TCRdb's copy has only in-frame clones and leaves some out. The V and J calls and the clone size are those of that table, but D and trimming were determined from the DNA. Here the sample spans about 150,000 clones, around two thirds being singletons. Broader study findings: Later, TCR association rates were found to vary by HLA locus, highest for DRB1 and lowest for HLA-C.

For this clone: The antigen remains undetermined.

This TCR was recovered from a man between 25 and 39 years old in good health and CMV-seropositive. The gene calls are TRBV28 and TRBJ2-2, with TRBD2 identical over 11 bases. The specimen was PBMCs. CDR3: CASSLTLAGDTGELFF. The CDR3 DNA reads TGTGCCAGCAGCCTAACACTAGCGGGAGACACCGGGGAGCTGTTTTTT.